The clone carrying this TCR beta chain was observed a single time. Sequencing used immunoSEQ multiplex PCR; TCRdb keeps in-frame clones, though not all of them. The sample includes approximately 150,000 clones, 75% to 95% seen only once; the top ten take under 4%. There are 15 residues in the CDR3. V lost 0 bases, J lost 5 bases, and 13 bases lay in between. Germline V gene lookup returns CDR1 SEHNR and CDR2 FQNEAQ (reference sequence). This record comes from a study of control samples from healthy donors and cancer patients. The rearrangement uses TRBV7-9 and TRBJ1-2; no firm D call. The sample taken for sequencing was blood. The TCR originated in a man aged 25 to 40 in good health. The DNA for the CDR3 is TGTGCCAGCAGCTTAGCGAGGACCTCGCCGTATGGCTACACCTTC. This codes for CASSLARTSPYGYTF.